One sample yielded the 21 T cell receptor beta chains listed below, sequenced in a study of T-cell memory formation after mild COVID-19. TCRdb redid the calling of the 5' RACE reads with MiXCR, one entry per CDR3 protein. The sample contains hundreds of thousands of distinct CDR3 sequences, 20% to 25% of which appear only once. Sequencing input: PBMCs or a T cell subset sorted from them (not recorded which). The receptors shown here come from an adult woman who had mild COVID-19 (a few samples of this study predate the infection). Cell type and time point are not known.

The chain carries TRBV12-3 or TRBV12-4 and TRBJ2-2, with D perhaps TRBD1 (7 bases). Trimming stripped 5 bases from V and 6 bases from J, with 16 bases between. This CDR3 contains 15 residues. The CDR3 DNA sequence: TGTGCCAGCAGTGACAGGGAGGCTCAAGCCGGGGAGCTGTTTTTT. This encodes CASSDREAQAGELFF.

The chain combines TRBV4-1 with TRBJ1-1; TRBD1 agrees at 10 bases. The germline V gene has CDR1 MGHRA and CDR2 YSYEKL. The CDR3 loop spans 15 amino acids. V gave up 3 bases and J gave up 1 base; unmatched junction bases: 2. DNA for the CDR3: TGCGCCAGCAGCCAGACAGGGGGCGAGAACACTGAAGCTTTCTTT. Protein sequence: CASSQTGGENTEAFF.

The chain combines TRBV20-1 with TRBJ2-5; TRBD2 might be the D (7 bases). V was pared by 2 bases and J by 5 bases, with 18 bases between. This CDR3 spans 15 amino acids. The germline CDR1 and CDR2 sequences are DFQATT and SNEGSKA (reference sequence). Written as DNA, the CDR3 is TGCAGTGCTAGATCTGAGGGGGGGCCGTTGGAGACCCAGTACTTC. Amino acids: CSARSEGGPLETQYF.

The chain uses TRBV20-1 and TRBJ2-3; no definite D call. CDR3 size: 15 residues. Trimming removed 6 bases from V and 0 bases from J, with 16 bases in between. Looked up from germline, CDR1 is DFQATT and CDR2 is SNEGSKA (reference sequence). The CDR3 DNA follows: TGCAGTGCGTGGAGTGTGGCAGTCAGCACAGATACGCAGTATTTT. Protein product: CSAWSVAVSTDTQYF.

The rearrangement links TRBV29-1 to TRBJ2-2; 9 bases are shared with TRBD2. Germline CDR1 reads SQVTM; CDR2 reads ANQGSEA. The CDR3 covers 15 residues. The V gene end was trimmed by 4 bases and the J gene end by 2 bases; junction bases not matched to a gene: 5. The CDR3 reads CSVGGTSSNTGELFF. The CDR3 DNA follows: TGCAGCGTTGGCGGGACTAGCAGTAACACCGGGGAGCTGTTTTTT.

Only a few counts were recorded for this clonotype. The V call is TRBV5-1, the J call TRBJ2-2, with 9 bases matching TRBD1. Per the germline V gene, CDR1 is SGHRS and CDR2 is YFSETQ. CDR3 length equals 16 residues. The V gene end was trimmed by 0 bases and the J gene end by 5 bases; junction bases not matched to a gene: 5. The CDR3 region has the DNA TGCGCCAGCAGCTTGGAGGGACAGGGCTATACCGGGGAGCTGTTTTTT. It encodes CASSLEGQGYTGELFF.

This clonotype has only a few counts. The chain has TRBV12-3 or TRBV12-4 and TRBJ2-3, with D perhaps TRBD2 (6 bases). V lost 6 bases and J 5 bases, leaving 15 bases between the germline ends. The CDR3 contains 14 residues. The CDR3 sequence is CASSLPLGGDTQYF. Written as DNA, the CDR3 is TGTGCCAGCAGCTTGCCTTTGGGGGGAGATACGCAGTATTTT.

The V gene is TRBV5-4, the J gene TRBJ2-1, with D maybe TRBD2 (6 bases). This CDR3 comprises 15 residues. V shed 3 bases and J shed 8 bases, with 18 bases lying between them. CDR1 and CDR2 (germline): SGHNT, YYREEE (reference sequence). The CDR3 loop reads CASSSGGGASDEQFF. The CDR3 bases are TGTGCCAGCAGCTCCGGAGGCGGGGCGAGCGATGAGCAGTTCTTC.

The CDR3 bases are TGTGCCAGCAGCTTACCACTAGTGGCAGGGGCAGATACGCAGTATTTT. Residues: CASSLPLVAGADTQYF. The chain recombines TRBV9 with TRBJ2-3; possible D gene TRBD1, 6 bases. From germline, CDR1 is SGDLS and CDR2 YYNGEE. The CDR3 has 16 amino acids. V lost 4 bases, J lost 4 bases, and 19 bases lay in between.

The chain recombines TRBV18 with TRBJ2-1, with 7 bases aligning to TRBD1. The ends lost 3 bases at V and 8 bases at J; junction bases unmatched: 7. The CDR3 is 14 residues long. From germline, CDR1 is KGHSH and CDR2 LQKENI. In DNA, the CDR3 is TGTGCCAGCTCACCGGGATGGACAGGCGATGAGCAGTTCTTC. This sequence encodes CASSPGWTGDEQFF.

This clonotype was seen only a few times. The CDR3 is CASSLRGREGRSYEQYF. The CDR3 coding sequence is TGTGCCAGCAGTTTAAGGGGCCGGGAGGGCCGTTCCTACGAGCAGTACTTC. The V and J genes are TRBV12-3 or TRBV12-4 and TRBJ2-7; 8 nucleotides align to TRBD2. Losses at the gene ends were 2 bases for V and 1 base for J; bases not matched to a gene: 10. The CDR3 totals 17 residues.

The chain employs TRBV7-9 and TRBJ2-7, with TRBD2 as a possible D gene (5 bases). Deletions cut 4 bases from V and 0 bases from J, with 13 bases between. The germline V gene encodes CDR1 SEHNR and CDR2 FQNEAQ (reference sequence). The CDR3 runs to 15 residues. For the CDR3, the DNA is TGTGCCAGCAGCTCCAACGAGCGGCCCTCCTACGAGCAGTACTTC. This translates into CASSSNERPSYEQYF.

This clonotype was counted a few times. The J gene is TRBJ2-5, the V gene TRBV5-4; TRBD1 or TRBD2 may be the D gene (7 bases each). Germline CDR1 SGHNT, CDR2 YYREEE (reference sequence). This CDR3 has 15 amino acids. Trimming pared 3 bases from V and 2 bases from J, leaving 14 bases between. The CDR3 sequence: CASSSRGGLQETQYF. In DNA, the CDR3 is TGTGCCAGCAGCTCCAGGGGGGGACTACAAGAGACCCAGTACTTC. Variable domain in full (rest from reference TRBV5-4 and TRBJ2-5): ETGVTQSPTHLIKTRGQQVTLRCSSQSGHNTVSWYQQALGQGPQFIFQYYREEENGRGNFPPRFSGLQFPNYSSELNVNALELDDSALYLCASSSRGGLQETQYFGPGTRLLVL.

This clonotype has only a few counts. The gene calls are TRBV4-1 and TRBJ2-7; 8 bases fit TRBD2. After removal of 0 bases from V and 0 bases from J, the junction contained 4 bases not matched to a gene. Germline V lookup: CDR1 MGHRA, CDR2 YSYEKL. The CDR3 is made up of 16 amino acids. CDR3 in amino acids: CASSQERRGASYEQYF. The CDR3 DNA reads as TGCGCCAGCAGCCAAGAACGGCGGGGGGCCTCCTACGAGCAGTACTTC.

The chain combines TRBV6-2 or TRBV6-3 with TRBJ2-1, with TRBD1 identical over 7 bases. Germline assignment: CDR1 MNHEY and CDR2 SVGEGT. The CDR3 consists of 14 residues. V lost 4 bases and J lost 9; bases outside the gene matches: 9. The CDR3 nucleotides are TGTGCCAGCAGTTCAATTACAGGGGCGGTTGAGCAGTTCTTC. Residues: CASSSITGAVEQFF.

The chain uses TRBV19 and TRBJ1-1; weak D call: TRBD1 (6 bases). This CDR3 is 15 amino acids long. V was cut by 7 bases and J by 1 base, with 16 bases left in between. Germline assignment: CDR1 LNHDA and CDR2 SQIVND (reference sequence). The DNA for the CDR3 is TGTGCCAGTACCCCGGCGGGGGCCCGGAACACTGAAGCTTTCTTT. Protein product: CASTPAGARNTEAFF. The full variable domain, rest sourced from reference TRBV19 and TRBJ1-1, is DGGITQSPKYLFRKEGQNVTLSCEQNLNHDAMYWYRQDPGQGLRLIYYSQIVNDFQKGDIAEGYSVSREKKESFPLTVTSAQKNPTAFYLCASTPAGARNTEAFFGQGTRLTVV.

V gene TRBV5-1 combines with J gene TRBJ2-7; 9 bases map to TRBD1. This CDR3 region has 13 residues. CDR1 SGHRS and CDR2 YFSETQ come from the germline V gene. The junction had 3 bases not matched to a gene; V was cut back by 2 bases and J by 6 bases. The CDR3 DNA reads TGCGCCAGCAGCTTACAGGGGGCGCGCGAGCAGTACTTC. Its translation is CASSLQGAREQYF.

This chain joins TRBV2 and TRBJ2-5; D perhaps matches TRBD2 (5 bases). This CDR3 comprises 13 residues. CDR1 and CDR2 from the germline V gene are SNHLY and FYNNEI. Trimming left V 8 bases short and J 0 bases short, with 10 bases between. In DNA, the CDR3 is TGTGCCAGCGAGGGTCATTACCAAGAGACCCAGTACTTC. This sequence encodes CASEGHYQETQYF.

The chain carries TRBV29-1 and TRBJ2-1, with D possibly being TRBD1 or TRBD2 (5 bases each). In germline, CDR1 is SQVTM, CDR2 ANQGSEA. The length of the CDR3 is 15 residues. V was pared by 2 bases and J by 1 base, with 12 bases between. The CDR3 coding sequence is TGCAGCGTTGAAAAGTCGGGGACGTCCTACAATGAGCAGTTCTTC. It translates to CSVEKSGTSYNEQFF.

The J gene is TRBJ1-2, the V gene TRBV4-2; no clear D gene. The CDR3 totals 14 residues. Germline values: CDR1 LGHNA, CDR2 YNFKEQ. Trimming cost V 0 bases and J 8 bases, with 13 bases left between them. CDR3 DNA: TGTGCCAGCAGCCAAGATCCCCGTTCTTGGGGCTACACCTTC. Its translation is CASSQDPRSWGYTF.

This chain uses TRBV9 with TRBJ2-5; TRBD2 matches 8 bases. With V trimmed by 0 bases and J by 1 base, 5 bases remained unmatched. Germline V gene data show CDR1 as SGDLS and CDR2 as YYNGEE. The CDR3 runs to 16 residues. CDR3 protein: CASSVVGGGPQETQYF. CDR3 DNA: TGTGCCAGCAGCGTAGTTGGCGGGGGGCCCCAAGAGACCCAGTACTTC.